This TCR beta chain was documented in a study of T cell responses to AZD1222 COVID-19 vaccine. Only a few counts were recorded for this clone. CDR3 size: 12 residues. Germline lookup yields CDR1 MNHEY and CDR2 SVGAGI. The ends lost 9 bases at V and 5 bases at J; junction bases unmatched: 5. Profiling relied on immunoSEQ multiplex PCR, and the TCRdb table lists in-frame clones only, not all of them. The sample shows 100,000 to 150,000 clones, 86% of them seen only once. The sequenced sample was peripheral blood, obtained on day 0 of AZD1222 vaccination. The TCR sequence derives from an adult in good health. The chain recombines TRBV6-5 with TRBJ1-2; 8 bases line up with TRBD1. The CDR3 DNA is TGTGCCAGTAAGGACAGGGTTTATGGCTACACCTTC. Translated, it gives CASKDRVYGYTF.